This record looks at one TCR beta chain sequence and its context. Clones were read by immunoSEQ multiplex PCR, and TCRdb kept only the in-frame ones, dropping some. The sample carries about 280,000 clones, around 92% recorded once. V shed 6 bases and J 7 bases; nucleotides not matched to a gene: 8. The CDR3 loop spans 13 amino acids. In germline, CDR1 is MDHEN, CDR2 SYDVKM. This sample was taken from a study of blood T cell repertoires in COVID-19. The origin of this receptor is a woman in her sixties or seventies who had recovered from COVID-19. The chain combines TRBV28 with TRBJ1-1; 7 nucleotides agree with TRBD1. Sequenced sample: PBMCs or T cells enriched from blood (not recorded which). The chain's CDR3 is CASRLGQYLEAFF. The CDR3 region has the DNA TGTGCCAGCAGATTGGGACAGTACCTTGAAGCTTTCTTT. The full variable domain, its missing parts supplied by reference TRBV28 and TRBJ1-1, is DVKVTQSSRYLVKRTGEKVFLECVQDMDHENMFWYRQDPGLGLRLIYFSYDVKMKEKGDIPEGYSVSREKKERFSLILESASTNQTSMYLCASRLGQYLEAFFGQGTRLTVV.